This T cell receptor (beta chain) was sequenced in a study of T cell responses to AZD1222 COVID-19 vaccine. Study-wide points: Baseline seropositivity characterized only a handful of AZD1222 recipients. The peak T cell response came first, and repertoires were sampled only after it.

Second doses were pooled across both intervals (about 4 or about 12 weeks). Here immunoSEQ multiplex PCR was the method, and the copy in TCRdb shows in-frame clones only, minus some. This sample has 130,000 to 150,000 clones; around 90% occur once, and the top ten carry 1.5% to 2%. The germline V and J ends were trimmed by 0 bases and 2 bases, with 9 bases remaining between them. The CDR3 has 15 residues. Germline assignment: CDR1 SGHRS and CDR2 YFSETQ. Comments on this clone: Its antigen is unknown.

The chain has TRBV5-1 and TRBJ1-5; D perhaps matches TRBD1 (6 bases). Sequenced material: peripheral blood, taken 28 days after the second AZD1222 dose. This sequence originates from an adult who received the AZD1222 COVID-19 vaccine. The CDR3 DNA sequence: TGCGCCAGCAGCTTGGACAGGGACGGCAATCAGCCCCAGCATTTT. It yields the protein CASSLDRDGNQPQHF.